This TCR beta chain was identified during a study of blood T cell repertoires in COVID-19. Study-level background: Some COVID-19 samples were acute and others convalescent; all came from the United States, Italy and Spain.

As originally analysed: Amplifying reference gene primers gave estimates of nucleated cell counts. Profiled with immunoSEQ multiplex PCR; TCRdb holds only in-frame clones, not every one. Clone size and V and J calls were adopted from that table, with D and trimming inferred from the DNA. The sample yields more than 200,000 clones, approximately 88% seen once. This CDR3 is built from 17 residues. V trimming: 7 bases; J trimming: 0 bases; junction bases outside the gene matches: 16. Germline V gives CDR1 SQVTM, CDR2 ANQGSEA. The chain has TRBV29-1 and TRBJ2-3, with TRBD2 matching 7 bases. The sequencing sample was made of peripheral blood. This TCR was sampled from a woman in her 30s with COVID-19, enrolled during active disease. CDR3 region: CSAGGGRGGGSTDTQYF. The DNA of the CDR3 is TGCAGCGCCGGCGGAGGAAGGGGCGGGGGAAGCACAGATACGCAGTATTTT.